This TCR beta chain comes out of a study of shared clonotypes between healthy human individuals. Notes on the study in general: Rarefaction analysis demonstrated incomplete sorted-subset sequencing notwithstanding large depth. What naive subsets generally showed was a larger estimated richness than memory subsets showed.

CDR1 is WSHSY and CDR2 is SAAADI in the germline V gene. V shed 5 bases and J 0 bases; nucleotides not matched to a gene: 6. There are 16 residues in the CDR3. Worth noting for this clone: The antigen is undetermined.

Deep was the level at which the assay was run. Profiling relied on immunoSEQ multiplex PCR, and the TCRdb table lists in-frame clones only, not all of them. This sample has 1.6 million or so clones; about 98.5% occur once, and the top ten carry approximately 0.38%. Sequencing input: naive CD4+ T cells sorted from blood. Subset in this sample: CD45RA+ positively selected. The chain recombines TRBV10-2 with TRBJ1-5; 8 bases agree with TRBD1. The sequence was obtained from a man aged 25 to 40 in good health. CDR3 protein: CASSQDRGFSNQPQHF. The CDR3 nucleotides read TGCGCCAGCAGTCAAGACAGGGGATTTAGCAATCAGCCCCAGCATTTT.